The following is a T cell receptor beta chain sequence with its context. Germline-derived CDR1 and CDR2 are SGHTA and FQGNSA. The ends were cut back, 2 bases at V and 7 bases at J, with 9 bases in the middle. The CDR3 is 14 amino acids. In the source study's methods: Reference gene primer amplification in the assay estimated nucleated cell counts. Profiling relied on immunoSEQ multiplex PCR, and the TCRdb table lists in-frame clones only, not all of them. V and J calls and clone size are given by that table; D and trimming were obtained from the DNA. The profile covers 90,000 to 100,000 clones, with approximately 89% appearing a single time and about a tenth taken by the ten largest. The sample comes from a study of blood T cell repertoires in COVID-19. Study-level background: COVID-19 samples, acute and convalescent, were from the United States, Italy and Spain. PBMCs, B-cell-depleted T cells, or T cells were the source of the cDNA or gDNA that made up the material.

This chain uses TRBV7-2 with TRBJ1-6; D ambiguous. This TCR came from a man aged 50 to 59 with acute or convalescent COVID-19. Sample: peripheral blood. In nucleotides, the CDR3 is TGTGCCAGCAGCTTAACGGGGTTGAATTCACCCCTCCACTTT. Protein sequence: CASSLTGLNSPLHF.